The T cell receptor beta chain under discussion was sequenced for a study of radiation and T cells in renal cell carcinoma. Time point noted: baseline pretreatment blood. Documented treatment: 15 Gy SBRT to primary tumor, nephrectomy 4 weeks later. The table came from immunoSEQ multiplex PCR; TCRdb's copy has only in-frame clones and leaves some out. The repertoire holds about 150,000 clones, with roughly 90% as singletons. The CDR3 covers 14 residues. Germline lookup yields CDR1 SGHRS and CDR2 YFSETQ. V lost 2 bases to trimming and J lost 3 bases; unmatched junction nucleotides: 4. This rearrangement joins TRBV5-1 to TRBJ1-1; 7 bases fit TRBD1. Specimen: blood, collected from a patient whose treatment included radiotherapy and nephrectomy. The TCR comes from a woman between 50 and 59 years old with renal cell carcinoma. The DNA for the CDR3 is TGCGCCAGCAGCTTACTAACAGGGGACACTGAAGCTTTCTTT. This translates into CASSLLTGDTEAFF.